The 9 T cell receptor beta chains given below trace back to one sample, sequenced in a study of shared clonotypes between healthy human individuals. The repertoire was sequenced with immunoSEQ multiplex PCR; TCRdb's copy has only in-frame clones and lacks some. The sample shows around 1.5 million clones, 95% to 99% of them seen only once. The specimen was naive CD4+ T cells sorted from blood. The subset is: CD45RA+ positively selected. The receptors shown here come from a man aged 30 to 45 in good health.

This sequence joins TRBV2 and TRBJ1-4; D gene ambiguous. The CDR3 has 17 amino acids. Germline values: CDR1 SNHLY, CDR2 FYNNEI. With 9 bases removed from V and 0 bases from J, the gap between germline ends came to 20 bases. The CDR3 spells CASLDLLAATTNEKLFF. The CDR3 DNA follows: TGTGCCAGTTTGGATCTCCTCGCGGCTACAACTAATGAAAAACTGTTTTTT.

About this clone: This specimen includes other DNA sequences encoding the same CDR3. The chain employs TRBV28 and TRBJ1-2, with D uncertain. The CDR3 contains 13 residues. Germline V gene sequence: CDR1 MDHEN, CDR2 SYDVKM. The V gene lost 4 bases and the J gene lost 2 bases, with 8 bases spanning the gap. CDR3 sequence (DNA): TGTGCCAGCAGTTCCGGAGGGAACTATGGCTACACCTTC. Its translation: CASSSGGNYGYTF.

With regard to this clone: The sample has other DNA sequences that encode this CDR3 too. The chain couples TRBV18 to TRBJ1-1, with 9 bases lining up with TRBD1. Trimming removed 3 bases from V and 4 bases from J; junction bases left unmatched: 3. The CDR3 spans 14 residues. CDR1 is KGHSH, CDR2 LQKENI, per germline. The CDR3 DNA is TGTGCCAGCTCACCGCTACAGGGGGCCACTGAAGCTTTCTTT. Its translation is CASSPLQGATEAFF.

The chain combines TRBV6-5 with TRBJ2-5; unclear D gene. V was shortened by 5 bases and J by 2 bases, with 6 bases between the two germline ends. CDR1 is MNHEY and CDR2 is SVGAGI in the germline V gene. The CDR3 loop spans 12 amino acids. Here the CDR3 reads CASSRRQETQYF. CDR3 nucleotides: TGTGCCAGCAGTAGGCGGCAAGAGACCCAGTACTTC.

V is TRBV5-1 and J is TRBJ2-3; D is perhaps TRBD1 or TRBD2 (5 bases each). This CDR3 has 14 amino acids. Trimming cost V 4 bases and J 2 bases, with 11 bases left between them. CDR1 and CDR2 from the germline V gene are SGHRS and YFSETQ. CDR3 sequence reads: CASSPGAHTDTQYF. The CDR3 DNA reads as TGCGCCAGCAGCCCCGGGGCTCACACAGATACGCAGTATTTT.

The chain recombines TRBV29-1 with TRBJ2-2; D is unresolved. Germline V gene sequence: CDR1 SQVTM, CDR2 ANQGSEA. The CDR3 loop spans 15 amino acids. With 4 bases removed from V and 4 bases from J, the gap between germline ends came to 16 bases. The CDR3 spells CSVVKGTITTGELFF. The CDR3, as DNA: TGCAGCGTTGTAAAAGGAACGATAACCACCGGGGAGCTGTTTTTT.

The J gene is TRBJ2-1, the V gene TRBV5-6, with 10 nucleotides matching TRBD2. CDR1 and CDR2 from the germline V gene are SGHDT and YYEEEE. The CDR3 has 16 residues. Unmatched junction bases numbered 11, after V lost 3 bases and J lost 8 bases. The CDR3 nucleotides are TGTGCCAGCAGCTCTTTCAGCGGGAGGGCCAACGATGAGCAGTTCTTC. Translating it yields CASSSFSGRANDEQFF. Complete variable domain (other parts from reference TRBV5-6 and TRBJ2-1): DAGVTQSPTHLIKTRGQQVTLRCSPKSGHDTVSWYQQALGQGPQFIFQYYEEEERQRGNFPDRFSGHQFPNYSSELNVNALLLGDSALYLCASSSFSGRANDEQFFGPGTRLTVL.

The chain combines TRBV19 with TRBJ2-7; 7 nucleotides line up with TRBD2. The length of the CDR3 is 14 residues. The ends lost 5 bases at V and 6 bases at J; junction bases unmatched: 10. Germline values: CDR1 LNHDA, CDR2 SQIVND (reference sequence). CDR3 sequence reads: CASSVQWTRAEQYF. The CDR3 DNA is TGTGCCAGTAGTGTCCAGTGGACTAGAGCCGAGCAGTACTTC.

This chain links TRBV21-1 with TRBJ1-2. TRBV21-1 counts as a pseudogene. The length of the CDR3 is 12 residues. The CDR3 spells CASRGRSYGYTF. The DNA of the CDR3 is TGTGCCAGCAGGGGGAGAAGCTATGGCTACACCTTC.